This record concerns one TCR beta chain sequence. Libraries were prepared by immunoSEQ multiplex PCR; TCRdb keeps only in-frame clonotypes and omits some of them. This sample carries about 90,000 clones, about nine tenths of them seen once, and the ten largest clones take over 3%. CDR1 is SNHLY, CDR2 FYNNEI, per germline. V shed 7 bases, J shed 6 bases, and the junction held 18 bases outside the gene matches. CDR3 length equals 17 residues. The record originates from a study of control samples from healthy donors and cancer patients. Sample: blood. This receptor was identified in a woman aged 18-35 years in good health. This chain uses TRBV2 with TRBJ1-2, with TRBD1 matching 9 bases. The CDR3 protein is CASILRPSGTGSNGYTF. The CDR3 coding sequence is TGTGCCAGCATCCTACGACCATCCGGGACAGGGAGCAATGGCTACACCTTC.